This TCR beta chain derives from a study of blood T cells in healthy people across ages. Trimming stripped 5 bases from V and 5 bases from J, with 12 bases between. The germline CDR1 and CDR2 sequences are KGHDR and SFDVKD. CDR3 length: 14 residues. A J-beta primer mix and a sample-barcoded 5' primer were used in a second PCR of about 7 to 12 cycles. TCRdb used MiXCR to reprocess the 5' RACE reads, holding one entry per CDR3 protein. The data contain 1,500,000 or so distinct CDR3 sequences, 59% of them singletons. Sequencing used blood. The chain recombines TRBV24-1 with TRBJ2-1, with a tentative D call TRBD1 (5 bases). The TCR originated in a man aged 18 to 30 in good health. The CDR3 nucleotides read TGTGCCACCAGTGTAGGGGTGAGGAACAATGAGCAGTTCTTC. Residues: CATSVGVRNNEQFF.